This TCR beta chain comes out of a study of cytomegalovirus exposure and HLA in healthy donors (dated by TCRdb to the late 2010s). Describing the broader study: An earlier analysis of several hundred of the donors reported about 250 Gb of sequence data and roughly 100 million unique TCR beta sequences from about 179 million T cells. About 300 gigabases of sequencing data and around 90 million unique TCR sequences made up an early release that covered some 640 HLA-typed donors. Of the 300 to 450 genotyped donors, approximately 83% fell in the genetic ancestry cluster associated with self-reported Caucasian donors. The study was designed to test whether signatures of past pathogen exposure could be identified by cataloging public T cell receptors. The study profiled the T cell repertoires of around 700 subjects by immunosequencing and related them to cytomegalovirus serostatus. A separate validation cohort of 100 to 150 different subjects was used in addition to the 666-subject first cohort. The study combined high-throughput TCR immunosequencing, statistical association of individual TCRs with disease status, and machine learning to predict cytomegalovirus infection status. In a later analysis, previously published TCR beta repertoires from about 640 donors were re-analyzed and high-resolution HLA genotyping was added so that TCR occurrence patterns could be studied. Rather than using new phenotypic data, the later analysis identified candidate immune exposures from TCR beta sequences and from how often those sequences occurred across donors. An earlier analysis of 587 of the donors used high-throughput TCR beta sequencing to judge whether each TCR beta V gene segment behaved as functional or pseudogenic. Donor age, sex, ethnicity and CMV serostatus were compiled alongside the repertoire data. A later genetic analysis used genome-wide SNP genotypes for about 55% of the 666 donors, treating that subset as a discovery cohort. All discovery cohort repertoires had been generated using a single sequencing platform. HLA typing covered class I and class II loci at four-digit resolution. Typing coverage differed by locus: A, B, C, DRB1 and DQB1 were typed in about 629-630 donors, DQA1 in 522, DPA1 in around 600, and DPB1 in about 450. Roughly 5 DR-DQ haplotypes were treated as single units for association and clustering because of strong linkage in the cohort. Among some 410 genotyped donors of the cohort, an average of around 240,000 unique TCR beta nucleotide sequences were sequenced per donor, around a sixth of them non-productive. Paper-wide results and their limitations: Cytomegalovirus status was reported to be diagnosed by the classifier with high specificity and sensitivity in both the original and validation cohorts. Linkage disequilibrium might explain the correlated functional status among segregating V segments, but an unknown experimental factor could not be ruled out. In a later analysis, some 17,000 TCR beta sequences were associated with specific HLA alleles at a false discovery rate of 0.05. In a later analysis, the rate of TCR association differed among HLA loci, with DRB1 alleles having the most associated TCRs and HLA-C alleles having the fewest. A later analysis reported that several top co-occurrence clusters appeared linked to parvovirus B19, influenza, CMV and Epstein-Barr virus. A further reported finding was that TCR beta sequences accurately predicted the HLA-A and HLA-B alleles for most subjects in the first cohort. The presence/absence analyses assumed that sequencing depth was roughly uniform across donors, and that assumption may not be true. Only TCR beta chains were sequenced in this cohort, and the absence of alpha or paired-chain data limited detectable features. Because the 87-base-pair reads could not distinguish some IMGT-functional V segments, including TRBV6-2 and TRBV6-3, those segments were excluded. CMV serostatus was the only immune exposure information available for the cohort. It was suggested by the authors that the approach could potentially be generalized to other disease states and immunological phenotypes. Most TCR sequences were seen in very few donors, while some public TCRs were found in many individuals. Because counts were too low, seventeen rarely observed V segments, including chromosome 9 orphons, were excluded from the earlier analysis of about 500 of the donors. The study listed 164 TCR beta chains as associated with cytomegalovirus. Three of the identified cytomegalovirus-associated TCR beta chains were confirmed in vitro to be specific for cytomegalovirus antigens. A cluster of highly shared sequence variants was judged likely to represent a technical artifact of the sequencing pipeline. Assigning TCR associations to individual alleles was difficult when HLA alleles, especially DR and DQ, strongly co-occurred. According to a later genetic analysis, donors in an Asian-associated ancestry cluster had fewer N-insertions in productive TCRs than the approximately 610-donor mean. According to a later analysis, most CMV-associated TCR beta chains appeared to be HLA-restricted, and the HLA associations seemed to be driven largely by CMV exposure. In a later analysis, HLA-associated TCR beta chains showed more clonal expansion and lower generation probabilities than non-associated chains that were equally common. In an earlier analysis of under 600 of the donors, most TCR beta V segments were observed in productive rearrangements about 90% or about 30% of the time, broadly matching IMGT annotations. An association between a missense DCLRE1C variant and V-gene and J-gene trimming of TCR beta chains was found in a later genetic analysis and replicated in an independent cohort. Because HLA typing was unavailable for some donors at each locus, only the typed subset was used in association tests.

In total, about 650 healthy bone marrow donors made up the cohort. All cohort members were sampled while nominally healthy, although unrecorded immune exposures were likely present. The donor tested CMV seropositive and was one of the 289 seropositive cohort members. A peripheral blood sample was collected from each donor, and TCR beta sequencing was performed on peripheral blood mononuclear cells. The Qiagen DNeasy Blood Extraction Kit was used to extract genomic DNA from the blood cell samples. V and J are truncated by 5 bases and 9 bases respectively, leaving an intervening sequence of 11 bases. The CDR3, cysteine through phenylalanine, is 12 amino acids long. CDR3 DNA is the only sequence kept; it has 36 bases, read in frame from the first base. CDR1 SEHNR and CDR2 FQNEAQ are derived from the germline V gene (reference sequence). The library was produced with the immunoSEQ multiplex PCR assay. The multiplex PCR relied on a mix of 60 forward primers for TCR Vbeta segments and 13 reverse primers for TCR Jbeta segments. A multiplex PCR assay on genomic DNA amplified the CDR3 region of rearranged TCR beta genes. The Illumina HiSeq System was used to sequence the amplified TCR beta libraries as 87-base-pair reads. From the authors' description of their analysis: Across the roughly 600 repertoires, a later analysis counted some 81 million unique TCR beta chains, some 11 million of which were shared by at least two donors. Raw reads were error-corrected and collapsed into unique sequences with a nearest-neighbor algorithm that merged closely related sequences to remove PCR and sequencing errors. Alignment of CDR3 sequences to IMGT reference sequences was used to assign V, D and J gene segments. Each retained sequence needed at least a six-nucleotide match to both a V gene segment and a J gene segment. Rearrangements were called productive when the CDR3 lacked stop codons and stayed in frame with V and J; all others were non-productive. Following IMGT convention, CDR3 was defined as the stretch from the second conserved V-encoded cysteine up to the conserved J-encoded phenylalanine. Sequences without an unambiguous match to a single V gene segment were excluded from the earlier analysis of about 600 of the donors. An earlier analysis of some 610 of the donors called V segments functional above 56.7% productive rearrangements and segregating when the between-donor standard deviation exceeded 5%. A statistical classification framework was built for diagnosing cytomegalovirus status from the catalog of TCR beta chain sequences. V and J gene assignment, in a later analysis, came from comparing TCR nucleotide sequences with IMGT/GENE-DB human TR gene sequences. Using the TCRdist pipeline, a later analysis assigned CDR3 sequences along with most-parsimonious VDJ recombination scenarios. In a later analysis, each TCR beta chain was defined by its CDR3 amino acid sequence together with its V-gene family, and reads without a unique V-gene family were excluded. To address suspected cross-contamination and a sequencing artifact, a later analysis removed around 600 highly shared, low-generation-probability nucleotide sequences. For each public chain, a later analysis derived a clonal expansion index from normalized ranks of inferred template counts within each repertoire. A later analysis computed generation probabilities with a VDJ recombination model fitted to out-of-frame rearrangements, and checked the results against IGoR. In a later analysis, TCR-TCR, TCR-HLA and TCR-CMV co-occurrence was scored with hypergeometric tests, and a repertoire-size bias correction was applied to TCR pairs. To estimate false discovery rates, a later analysis permuted the HLA or CMV assignments 20 times. In a later analysis, co-occurring TCRs were grouped with DBSCAN, and TCRdist sequence similarity was added when clustering was performed within HLA-allele-positive subsets. Repertoires with fewer than 30,000 or more than 120,000 public chains were left out of co-occurrence clustering, as were about 5 repertoires with anomalous nucleotide sharing. TCRdb carries this immuneACCESS record with in-frame sequences only. Its versions omit some clonotypes, under half of them owing to an unresolved V gene in the studies checked, with the rest unexplained. The V and J calls and clone size come from that table; D and trimming were worked out from the DNA. Within this sample are just over 150,000 clones, with 75% to 80% of them counted one time only. The top ten clonotypes cover 0.98% of the sample.

With regard to this clone: The antigen it binds to is not known. Base quality data are lacking; no much larger clone is found one base away.

The chain uses TRBV7-9 and TRBJ2-1; the D gene is not confidently resolved. What was sequenced was PBMCs. This clonotype was sampled from a woman aged 45-65 years in good health and CMV-seropositive. The CDR3 protein is CASSAAQIEQFF. The DNA sequence reads TGTGCCAGCAGCGCCGCCCAGATTGAGCAGTTCTTC.